This TCR beta chain was profiled in a study of blood T cell repertoires in COVID-19 (dated by TCRdb to the early 2020s). General notes on the study: Samples covering the acute and convalescent phases of COVID-19 were provided by collaborators in the United States, Italy and Spain. The dataset comprised deeply sampled blood TCRbeta repertoires from subjects exposed to, actively infected with, or recovered from COVID-19. Samples came from the ongoing ImmuneRACE study (first 160 participants) plus 1,254 subjects from 6 global collaborators. A freely available public database, intended as a resource for researchers studying the immune response to SARS-CoV-2, is where the repertoires were released. A de-identified subject ID, COVID-19 status, age in years and sex were almost always included in the sample metadata. Where HLA class I and class II types were available, the types were taken from metadata supplied by the sample provider, not from assay-based typing. The prospective study material was composed of cDNA or gDNA derived from T cells, B-cell-depleted T cells, or PBMCs. The study at large found these results: Clinical and demographic metadata were provided uncurated, with the amount varying by source and participant.

Trimmed from V: 3 bases; trimmed from J: 4 bases; junction bases lacking a gene match: 5. The CDR3 runs 15 residues from the cysteine to the phenylalanine. Just the 45-base CDR3 DNA is kept, in frame starting at base 1. As encoded in the germline V gene (reference sequence), CDR1 is SGHNT while CDR2 is YYREEE. Remarks on this clone: Its antigen is still unknown. No much larger clone is present one base from it, and per-base qualities are unavailable.

TCRbeta CDR3 regions were amplified from genomic DNA by means of the immunoSEQ Assay, a bias-controlled multiplex PCR. The published analysis was carried out like this. The number of nucleated cells in each sample was estimated from the amplification of reference gene primers within the assay. To quantify the absolute abundance of each unique TCRbeta CDR3 rearrangement, sequence reads were collapsed and filtered. For each sample, productive Simpson clonality was calculated as the square root of Simpson's diversity index across productive rearrangements. Sourced from immuneACCESS, this table was stored by TCRdb with only in-frame sequences that have V and J called. A share of the clones is absent; for the studies checked, an unresolved V gene accounts for under half, and the remainder has no known explanation. V, J and clone size derive from that table, while D and trimming were established from the DNA sequence. The sample includes about 130,000 clones, with 84% observed a single time. Clones ranked in the top ten supply approximately 13% of the sample.

Another Seattle source contributed samples from volunteer blood donors who had recovered from COVID-19. Whole blood was collected in K2EDTA tubes by collaborating institutions according to the institutions' own protocols. Collaborator samples were shipped for TCRbeta analysis as frozen whole blood, isolated PBMCs, or DNA extracted from either sample type. This TCR derives from a woman under 40 who had recovered from COVID-19. Sequencing was performed on peripheral blood. The V and J genes are TRBV5-4 and TRBJ2-2; the central 8 bases match TRBD2. The bases read TGTGCCAGCAGCTCGGGAGGGGGAATCACCGGGGAGCTGTTTTTT. This yields the protein CASSSGGGITGELFF.